The next 5 T cell receptor beta chains were all read from a single sample in a study of cytomegalovirus exposure and HLA in healthy donors (dated by TCRdb to 2015 to 2018). Receptor amplification or capture employed the immunoSEQ multiplex PCR assay. The clones in this table, taken by TCRdb from immuneACCESS, are in-frame only. Not every clone is retained; where verified, under half of the shortfall comes from an unresolved V gene, and the cause of the rest is unknown. For this sample there are 95,000 to 120,000 clones; around 95% appear just once. The biggest ten clones account for 0.67% of the sample. The sequenced sample was PBMCs. The receptor source for this set is a woman younger than 35 in good health and CMV-seronegative.

The chain has TRBV7-2 and TRBJ1-2, with a possible D match to TRBD1 (5 bases). Per the germline V gene, CDR1 is SGHTA and CDR2 is FQGNSA. There are 15 residues in the CDR3. The V and J ends lost 5 bases and 4 bases respectively, with 17 bases between them. This CDR3 is CASSPAGGSGYGYTF. In DNA form, the CDR3 reads TGTGCCAGCAGCCCCGCCGGGGGGTCGGGCTATGGCTACACCTTC.

This sequence joins TRBV6-6 and TRBJ2-2, with 7 bases that match TRBD1. The CDR3 is 14 residues long. Trimming removed 4 bases from V and 7 bases from J; junction bases left unmatched: 6. Per germline, CDR1 MNHNY and CDR2 SVGAGI (reference sequence). CDR3 amino acids: CASSSRTGVGELFF. The CDR3 DNA follows: TGTGCCAGCAGTTCACGGACAGGTGTCGGGGAGCTGTTTTTT.

This chain uses TRBV7-9 with TRBJ1-1; possible D gene TRBD1, 5 bases. Germline-derived CDR1 and CDR2 are SEHNR and FQNEAQ (reference sequence). The CDR3 is made up of 15 amino acids. Trimming stripped 1 base from V and 3 bases from J, with 12 bases between. The CDR3 spells CASSLVGGKDTEAFF. DNA of the CDR3: TGTGCCAGCAGCTTAGTTGGGGGGAAGGACACTGAAGCTTTCTTT.

This clone was observed a handful of times. The chain employs TRBV2 and TRBJ1-6; D remains unclear. The CDR3 covers 13 residues. Trimming left V 10 bases short and J 4 bases short, with 11 bases between. CDR1 is SNHLY and CDR2 is FYNNEI in the germline V gene. The CDR3 bases are TGTGCCACCACGGTACAGTATAATTCACCCCTCCACTTT. Amino acid sequence: CATTVQYNSPLHF.

The chain carries TRBV5-1 and TRBJ2-5; perhaps TRBD1 as D (6 bases). Germline-derived CDR1 and CDR2 are SGHRS and YFSETQ. The CDR3 is 16 residues long. The germline V and J ends were trimmed by 6 bases and 4 bases, with 22 bases remaining between them. The CDR3 bases are TGCGCCAGCACCCCACCGGGACATCGGGCTTTAGAGACCCAGTACTTC. This sequence encodes CASTPPGHRALETQYF.